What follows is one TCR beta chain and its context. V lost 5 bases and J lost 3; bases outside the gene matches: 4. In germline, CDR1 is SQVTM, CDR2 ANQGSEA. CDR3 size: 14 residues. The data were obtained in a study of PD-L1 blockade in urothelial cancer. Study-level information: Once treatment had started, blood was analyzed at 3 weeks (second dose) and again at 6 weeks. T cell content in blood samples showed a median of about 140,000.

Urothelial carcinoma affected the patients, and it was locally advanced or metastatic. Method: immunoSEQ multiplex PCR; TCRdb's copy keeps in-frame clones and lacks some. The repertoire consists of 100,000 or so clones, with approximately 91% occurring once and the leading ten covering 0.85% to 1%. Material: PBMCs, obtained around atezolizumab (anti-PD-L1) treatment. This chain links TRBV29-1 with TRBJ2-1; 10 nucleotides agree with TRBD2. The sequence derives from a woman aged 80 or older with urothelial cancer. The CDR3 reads CSVPTSGNYNEQFF. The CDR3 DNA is TGCAGCGTTCCTACTAGCGGGAACTACAATGAGCAGTTCTTC.